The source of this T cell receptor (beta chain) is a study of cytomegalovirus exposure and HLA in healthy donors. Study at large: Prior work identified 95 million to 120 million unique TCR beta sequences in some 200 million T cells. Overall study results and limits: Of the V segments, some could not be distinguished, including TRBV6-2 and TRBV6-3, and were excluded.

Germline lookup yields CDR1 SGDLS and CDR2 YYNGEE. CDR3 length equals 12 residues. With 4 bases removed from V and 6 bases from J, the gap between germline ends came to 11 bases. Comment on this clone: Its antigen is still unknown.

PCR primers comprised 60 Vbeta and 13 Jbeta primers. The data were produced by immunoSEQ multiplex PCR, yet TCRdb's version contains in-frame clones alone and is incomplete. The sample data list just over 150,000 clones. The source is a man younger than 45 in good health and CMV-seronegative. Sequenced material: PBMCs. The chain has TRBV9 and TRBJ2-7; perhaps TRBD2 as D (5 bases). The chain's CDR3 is CASSRETGEQYF. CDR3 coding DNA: TGTGCCAGCAGCCGGGAAACGGGCGAGCAGTACTTC.